The sequence of this T cell receptor beta chain was determined in a study of cytomegalovirus exposure and HLA in healthy donors. This PCR relied on a set of 60 Vbeta primers and 13 Jbeta primers. The authors' processing: In a later analysis, some 10 million of tens of millions of unique beta chains occurred in at least two donors. The method was immunoSEQ multiplex PCR; TCRdb's version includes in-frame clones alone and lacks a portion of them. V and J calls plus clone size are reproduced from that table; the DNA served to infer D and trimming. The sample contains about 180,000 clones, about four fifths of which appear only once. J was trimmed by 0 bases and V by 5 bases; bases with no gene match: 6. Looked up from germline, CDR1 is SGHRS and CDR2 is YFSETQ. This CDR3 has 15 residues.

The sequenced sample was PBMCs. The chain combines TRBV5-1 with TRBJ1-1, with TRBD1 matching over 8 bases. This clonotype was sampled from a woman under 30 in good health and CMV-seropositive. This CDR3 reads CASSPGTGVNTEAFF. CDR3 bases: TGCGCCAGCAGTCCTGGGACAGGAGTGAACACTGAAGCTTTCTTT.